Listed here are 16 T cell receptor beta chains from one sample, sequenced in a study of shared clonotypes between healthy human individuals. Sequenced by immunoSEQ multiplex PCR; TCRdb stores in-frame clones only, minus some. The sample has around 340,000 clones, around 79% seen once. The sample was memory CD4+ T cells sorted from blood. This sample's subset: CD45RA-negative fraction. The receptors were sampled from a man younger than 40 in good health.

V gene TRBV18 combines with J gene TRBJ2-7; 7 bases match TRBD1. The CDR3 runs 17 residues. After removal of 3 bases from V and 0 bases from J, the junction contained 11 bases not matched to a gene. CDR1 and CDR2 (germline): KGHSH, LQKENI. The CDR3 loop reads CASSPFPGQKISYEQYF. Written as DNA, the CDR3 is TGTGCCAGCTCACCTTTTCCGGGACAGAAGATCTCCTACGAGCAGTACTTC. Full variable domain (outside the CDR3, taken from reference TRBV18 and TRBJ2-7): NAGVMQNPRHLVRRRGQEARLRCSPMKGHSHVYWYRQLPEEGLKFMVYLQKENIIDESGMPKERFSAEFPKEGPSILRIQQVVRGDSAAYFCASSPFPGQKISYEQYFGPGTRLTVT.

The gene calls are TRBV10-2 and TRBJ1-5; weak D call: TRBD1 (6 bases). Trimming cost V 6 bases and J 1 base, with 10 bases left between them. Germline CDR1 is WSHSY and CDR2 is SAAADI. CDR3 length equals 14 residues. The CDR3 sequence: CASRGTGSNQPQHF. The CDR3 region has the DNA TGCGCCAGCAGAGGTACAGGGAGCAATCAGCCCCAGCATTTT.

The rearrangement joins TRBV10-2 to TRBJ2-2; TRBD2 matches 7 bases. Germline V gene lookup returns CDR1 WSHSY and CDR2 SAAADI. The CDR3 totals 14 residues. V shed 9 bases and J 2 bases; nucleotides not matched to a gene: 6. The CDR3: CASVREANTGELFF. The CDR3 bases are TGCGCCAGTGTACGGGAGGCCAACACCGGGGAGCTGTTTTTT.

Turning to this clone: This CDR3 is also generated by other DNA sequences in the sample. The chain employs TRBV18 and TRBJ2-7; TRBD1 matches 7 bases. The germline gives CDR1 KGHSH, CDR2 LQKENI. The CDR3 extends over 14 amino acids. V lost 3 bases, J lost 2 bases, and 4 bases stayed unmatched. This CDR3 is CASSPTGSTYEQYF. The CDR3 DNA follows: TGTGCCAGCTCACCGACAGGGTCCACCTACGAGCAGTACTTC.

V is TRBV7-9 and J is TRBJ2-4; either TRBD1 or TRBD2 may fit D (6 bases each). The CDR3 spans 16 residues. V lost 3 bases and J 13 bases, leaving 25 bases between the germline ends. The germline gives CDR1 SEHNR, CDR2 FQNEAQ (reference sequence). The CDR3 loop reads CASSLAVRGATVGQYF. CDR3 DNA: TGTGCCAGCAGCTTGGCCGTAAGGGGGGCAACAGTCGGACAGTACTTC.

This clone has just a few counts. This chain connects TRBV5-1 to TRBJ2-7, with D possibly matching TRBD2 (6 bases). From germline, CDR1 is SGHRS and CDR2 YFSETQ. With 5 bases removed from V and 2 bases from J, the gap between germline ends came to 29 bases. This CDR3 is built from 19 residues. DNA of the CDR3: TGCGCCAGCAGAACACGGCCCCGGGGCGAGGGAGGTATTACCTACGAGCAGTACTTC. It yields the protein CASRTRPRGEGGITYEQYF.

This rearrangement joins TRBV27 to TRBJ2-1, with TRBD2 identical over 11 bases. Germline assignment: CDR1 MNHEY and CDR2 SMNVEV (reference sequence). This CDR3 is 14 amino acids long. V lost 5 bases, J lost 7 bases, and 4 bases stayed unmatched. As DNA, the CDR3 is TGTGCCAGCAGTGGGACTAGCGGAAGGAATGAGCAGTTCTTC. This translates into CASSGTSGRNEQFF.

The chain joins TRBV2 to TRBJ2-3; unclear D gene. V gave up 7 bases and J gave up 6 bases, with 17 bases separating them. Per the germline V gene, CDR1 is SNHLY and CDR2 is FYNNEI. The CDR3 loop spans 14 amino acids. The CDR3 nucleotides read TGTGCCAGCAAGATGGACGGGCCTGGTGATACGCAGTATTTT. Encoded protein: CASKMDGPGDTQYF.

The CDR3 sequence is CASSPTHGETQYF. As DNA, the CDR3 is TGTGCCAGCTCACCTACCCACGGCGAGACCCAGTACTTC. This sequence joins TRBV18 and TRBJ2-5; D ambiguous. The CDR3 sequence is 13 residues long. V was shortened by 3 bases and J by 5 bases, with 10 bases between the two germline ends. In germline, CDR1 is KGHSH, CDR2 LQKENI.

V is TRBV29-1 and J is TRBJ2-7, with 9 bases that match TRBD1. CDR1 and CDR2 (germline): SQVTM, ANQGSEA. V gave up 6 bases and J gave up 3 bases; unmatched junction bases: 3. The CDR3 is made up of 12 amino acids. The CDR3 DNA reads as TGCAGCGTGGACAGGGGTGGCTACGAGCAGTACTTC. Translation gives CSVDRGGYEQYF.

This rearrangement joins TRBV9 to TRBJ2-1; the D gene is possibly TRBD2 (6 bases). The CDR3 is 17 residues long. Germline assignment: CDR1 SGDLS and CDR2 YYNGEE. V was trimmed by 0 bases and J by 4 bases, leaving 17 bases between them. The CDR3 DNA reads as TGTGCCAGCAGCGTAGATAGTGCGGCGGGACCTTACAATGAGCAGTTCTTC. It codes for CASSVDSAAGPYNEQFF.

V and J are TRBV5-4 and TRBJ2-1, with 15 nucleotides matching TRBD2. The CDR3 totals 17 residues. CDR1 SGHNT and CDR2 YYREEE come from the germline V gene (reference sequence). J gave up 5 bases and V 3 bases, and 6 bases lay outside the gene matches. CDR3 sequence (DNA): TGTGCCAGCAGCTGGGGGACTAGCGGGAGGTCCCACAATGAGCAGTTCTTC. This translates into CASSWGTSGRSHNEQFF.

The V and J genes are TRBV6-4 and TRBJ2-3; 7 bases are a match to TRBD1. The CDR3 is 14 amino acids. Germline trimming cut 2 bases from V and 2 bases from J; bases unmatched to any gene: 1. CDR1 is MRHNA and CDR2 is SNTAGT in the germline V gene. CDR3 sequence: CASSDGTATDTQYF. The CDR3, as DNA: TGTGCCAGCAGTGACGGGACAGCCACAGATACGCAGTATTTT.

This chain joins TRBV4-2 and TRBJ2-7; D possibly corresponds to TRBD2 (6 bases). Germline loops: CDR1 LGHNA, CDR2 YNFKEQ. The V and J ends lost 1 base and 2 bases respectively, with 6 bases between them. The CDR3 sequence is 13 residues long. The CDR3 protein is CASSQAGAYEQYF. CDR3 in DNA: TGTGCCAGCAGCCAAGCGGGGGCCTACGAGCAGTACTTC.

V gene TRBV5-1 combines with J gene TRBJ1-4; 8 bases map to TRBD1. CDR1 is SGHRS and CDR2 is YFSETQ in the germline V gene. J was trimmed by 8 bases and V by 2 bases; bases with no gene match: 8. The CDR3 extends over 15 amino acids. The DNA of the CDR3 is TGCGCCAGCAGCTTTTTCGGACAGGGAATGGAAAAACTGTTTTTT. Its translation: CASSFFGQGMEKLFF.

The chain is built from TRBV5-1 and TRBJ2-3; 9 positions agree with TRBD1. This CDR3 contains 15 residues. Germline CDR1 is SGHRS and CDR2 is YFSETQ. J was trimmed by 3 bases and V by 3 bases; bases with no gene match: 5. The CDR3 sequence is CASSSQGAGTDTQYF. The DNA for the CDR3 is TGCGCCAGCAGCTCACAGGGGGCCGGGACAGATACGCAGTATTTT. Complete variable domain (other parts from reference TRBV5-1 and TRBJ2-3): KAGVTQTPRYLIKTRGQQVTLSCSPISGHRSVSWYQQTPGQGLQFLFEYFSETQRNKGNFPGRFSGRQFSNSRSEMNVSTLELGDSALYLCASSSQGAGTDTQYFGPGTRLTVL.